The 24 T cell receptor beta chains listed next were all sequenced from one sample in a study of cytomegalovirus exposure and HLA in healthy donors. Primers for the PCR totalled 60 Vbeta and 13 Jbeta. Profiled with immunoSEQ multiplex PCR; TCRdb holds only in-frame clones, not every one. The sample has about 120,000 clones, roughly 80% seen once. Sequenced material: PBMCs. These receptors all come from a man aged 55 to 70 in good health and CMV-seropositive.

The gene calls are TRBV5-1 and TRBJ2-7, with TRBD2 identical over 7 bases. This CDR3 spans 12 amino acids. Germline loops: CDR1 SGHRS, CDR2 YFSETQ. Losses at the gene ends were 7 bases for V and 5 bases for J; bases not matched to a gene: 6. The DNA for the CDR3 is TGCGCCAGCGCGGGGGTAAGGGACGAGCAGTACTTC. This encodes CASAGVRDEQYF.

This clone was observed once. The J gene is TRBJ2-3, the V gene TRBV9; D gene unclear. There are 16 residues in the CDR3. V was cut by 3 bases and J by 1 base, with 15 bases left in between. Germline V gene lookup returns CDR1 SGDLS and CDR2 YYNGEE. The CDR3 DNA follows: TGTGCCAGCAGCGCCTCGCCCGGAGCTGGCACAGATACGCAGTATTTT. Amino acid sequence: CASSASPGAGTDTQYF.

CDR3 DNA: TGTGCCAGCAGCTTAGCCTTGGGGAGGGAGACCCAGTACTTC. It specifies CASSLALGRETQYF. The chain combines TRBV7-2 with TRBJ2-5; possibly TRBD2 for D (6 bases). Germline V gives CDR1 SGHTA, CDR2 FQGNSA. The CDR3 has 14 residues. With 0 bases removed from V and 5 bases from J, the gap between germline ends came to 10 bases.

The V and J genes are TRBV7-2 and TRBJ1-2; 7 bases agree with TRBD1. The V gene end was trimmed by 5 bases and the J gene end by 7 bases; junction bases not matched to a gene: 10. The germline CDR1 and CDR2 sequences are SGHTA and FQGNSA. The CDR3 is made up of 14 amino acids. This chain's CDR3 is CASSVDRASGGYTF. CDR3 DNA sequence: TGTGCCAGCAGCGTCGACAGGGCGTCCGGTGGCTACACCTTC.

The chain joins TRBV27 to TRBJ1-2; D remains unclear. This CDR3 has 13 amino acids. Germline lookup yields CDR1 MNHEY and CDR2 SMNVEV (reference sequence). Trimming took 2 bases from V and 6 from J, leaving 10 bases between them. The CDR3 is CASSLRGLDGYTF. CDR3 nucleotides: TGTGCCAGCAGTTTACGAGGGCTGGATGGCTACACCTTC.

The chain has TRBV4-1 and TRBJ1-2; D perhaps matches TRBD1 (6 bases). CDR3 length: 16 residues. V lost 2 bases to trimming and J lost 7 bases, with 20 bases between them. Germline loops: CDR1 MGHRA, CDR2 YSYEKL. In nucleotides, the CDR3 is TGCGCCAGCAGCCAATGGTCAGGGGAATTAGGAGGTGGCTACACCTTC. This translates into CASSQWSGELGGGYTF.

This chain connects TRBV28 to TRBJ1-2; a possible D gene is TRBD1 (5 bases). Trimming left V 1 base short and J 5 bases short, with 14 bases between. The germline gives CDR1 MDHEN, CDR2 SYDVKM. This CDR3 contains 15 residues. CDR3 loop: CASSLYDSIMYGYTF. CDR3 coding DNA: TGTGCCAGCAGTTTATATGACAGTATAATGTATGGCTACACCTTC.

The chain has TRBV7-9 and TRBJ2-7, with 8 bases fitting TRBD1. Germline trimming cut 3 bases from V and 13 bases from J; bases unmatched to any gene: 8. The CDR3 covers 12 residues. Germline lookup yields CDR1 SEHNR and CDR2 FQNEAQ (reference sequence). For the CDR3, the DNA is TGTGCCAGCAGCTTTTCCGGGACAGGCACCTACTTC. Its translation is CASSFSGTGTYF.

This clone has ten or more counts. This chain connects TRBV6-4 to TRBJ2-3, with D unresolved. Germline-derived CDR1 and CDR2 are MRHNA and SNTAGT. CDR3 length: 13 amino acids. V was cut by 5 bases and J by 1 base, with 7 bases left in between. CDR3 in amino acids: CASSSTGTDTQYF. In nucleotides, the CDR3 is TGTGCCAGCAGTTCTACAGGCACAGATACGCAGTATTTT.

This clone is a singleton in its sample. This rearrangement joins TRBV28 to TRBJ1-1; perhaps TRBD1 as D (5 bases). The CDR3 is 14 amino acids. Trimming cost V 7 bases and J 5 bases, with 17 bases left between them. Germline V gene data show CDR1 as MDHEN and CDR2 as SYDVKM. This CDR3 reads CASTSGEERTEAFF. In DNA form, the CDR3 reads TGTGCCAGCACCTCGGGGGAGGAGAGGACTGAAGCTTTCTTT.

The chain combines TRBV5-1 with TRBJ2-7; maybe TRBD2 (5 bases). Trimming left V 2 bases short and J 4 bases short, with 10 bases between. Germline CDR1 is SGHRS and CDR2 is YFSETQ. The CDR3 extends over 13 amino acids. The CDR3 DNA reads as TGCGCCAGCAGCTTCGGGATCCCTTACGAGCAGTACTTC. This encodes CASSFGIPYEQYF.

This clone was seen once. This rearrangement joins TRBV28 to TRBJ1-2, with D perhaps TRBD1 (5 bases). The length of the CDR3 is 17 residues. Trimming cost V 4 bases and J 0 bases, with 18 bases left between them. CDR1 MDHEN and CDR2 SYDVKM come from the germline V gene. The CDR3 nucleotides read TGTGCCAGCAGTTCAAGGGGCGGAGAGGAAACTAACTATGGCTACACCTTC. Protein: CASSSRGGEETNYGYTF.

The chain carries TRBV7-2 and TRBJ2-7; TRBD1 agrees at 7 bases. CDR1 SGHTA and CDR2 FQGNSA come from the germline V gene. Losses at the gene ends were 4 bases for V and 2 bases for J; bases not matched to a gene: 8. The CDR3 extends over 15 amino acids. For the CDR3, the DNA is TGTGCCAGCAGCTCCCGGGACAGATTTCCCTACGAGCAGTACTTC. Translating it yields CASSSRDRFPYEQYF.

This chain links TRBV10-1 with TRBJ2-3; 10 bases map to TRBD2. V was clipped by 2 bases and J by 5 bases; unmatched bases: 7. CDR3 length equals 16 residues. Germline V gives CDR1 WNHNN, CDR2 SYGVQD (reference sequence). CDR3 DNA: TGCGCCAGCAGTGAGCAAGCGGGGGGGCCAGGAGATACGCAGTATTTT. Translation: CASSEQAGGPGDTQYF.

The chain employs TRBV5-1 and TRBJ1-3; D not resolved. Germline assignment: CDR1 SGHRS and CDR2 YFSETQ. Trimming removed 4 bases at V and 4 bases at J, with 9 bases between. CDR3 length equals 13 residues. CDR3 sequence (DNA): TGCGCCAGCAGCGACACGGCGGGAAACACCATATATTTT. Translation: CASSDTAGNTIYF.

The J gene is TRBJ1-1, the V gene TRBV11-2; maybe TRBD1 (5 bases). This CDR3 region has 14 residues. Germline CDR1 is SGHAT and CDR2 is FQNNGV. Trimming shortened V by 3 bases and J by 5 bases, and 13 bases separated the two germline ends. Written as DNA, the CDR3 is TGTGCCAGCAGCTTTACGGGGGTTGGTACTGAAGCTTTCTTT. This translates into CASSFTGVGTEAFF.

This clone was counted between two and nine times. The chain uses TRBV7-2 and TRBJ1-2; tentatively, D is TRBD1 (5 bases). In germline, CDR1 is SGHTA, CDR2 FQGNSA. CDR3 length: 15 residues. Trimming shortened V by 2 bases and J by 3 bases, and 13 bases separated the two germline ends. As DNA, the CDR3 is TGTGCCAGCAGCTTAAGGCCAGGGTCACACTATGGCTACACCTTC. Its translation: CASSLRPGSHYGYTF. Full variable domain (missing parts from reference TRBV7-2 and TRBJ1-2): GAGVSQSPSNKVTEKGKDVELRCDPISGHTALYWYRQSLGQGLEFLIYFQGNSAPDKSGLPSDRFSAERTGGSVSTLTIQRTQQEDSAVYLCASSLRPGSHYGYTFGSGTRLTVV.

The genes are TRBV28 and TRBJ2-7, with D possibly matching TRBD1 (5 bases). Germline V gene sequence: CDR1 MDHEN, CDR2 SYDVKM. The CDR3 extends over 14 amino acids. V was trimmed by 3 bases and J by 2 bases, leaving 11 bases between them. In DNA form, the CDR3 reads TGTGCCAGCAGTTTGGGCAGGGTAACCTACGAGCAGTACTTC. Translation gives CASSLGRVTYEQYF.

This chain joins TRBV27 and TRBJ2-7; D is undetermined. This CDR3 has 13 amino acids. Germline CDR1 MNHEY, CDR2 SMNVEV (reference sequence). Trimming removed 5 bases from V and 2 bases from J, with 10 bases in between. The chain's CDR3 is CASSPNPTYEQYF. The CDR3 nucleotides are TGTGCCAGCAGTCCGAACCCTACCTACGAGCAGTACTTC.

J is TRBJ2-5 and V is TRBV30; weak D call: TRBD1 (6 bases). This CDR3 has 14 amino acids. CDR1 GTSNPN and CDR2 SVGIG come from the germline V gene (reference sequence). V dropped 1 base and J dropped 3 bases, with 12 bases sitting between them. This CDR3 is CAWSGGRGKETQYF. CDR3 nucleotides: TGTGCCTGGAGTGGAGGCAGGGGAAAAGAGACCCAGTACTTC.

The chain uses TRBV6-1 and TRBJ2-1; weak D call: TRBD2 (5 bases). This CDR3 has 18 amino acids. The V and J ends lost 2 bases and 2 bases respectively, with 19 bases between them. Germline assignment: CDR1 MNHNS and CDR2 SASEGT. CDR3: CASSEQFAGRTAYNEQFF. The DNA of the CDR3 is TGTGCCAGCAGTGAACAGTTTGCGGGCCGTACGGCCTACAATGAGCAGTTCTTC.

This clone was observed a single time. J is TRBJ2-3 and V is TRBV27; D is unclear. With 9 bases removed from V and 6 bases from J, the gap between germline ends came to 7 bases. This CDR3 region has 10 residues. Per the germline V gene, CDR1 is MNHEY and CDR2 is SMNVEV (reference sequence). DNA for the CDR3: TGTGCCAGGGTCGAGGATACGCAGTATTTT. Translation gives CARVEDTQYF.

DNA of the CDR3: TGTGCCAGCAGCCCCTCGGCCAATCCAGGAGAGCAGTTCTTC. Protein sequence: CASSPSANPGEQFF. The chain couples TRBV11-3 to TRBJ2-1, with D uncertain. Germline loops: CDR1 SGHNT, CDR2 YENEEA. V was cut by 5 bases and J by 10 bases, with 18 bases left in between. CDR3 length: 14 amino acids.

This sequence joins TRBV2 and TRBJ2-7, with 8 bases identical to TRBD1. From germline, CDR1 is SNHLY and CDR2 FYNNEI. J lost 2 bases, V lost 6 bases, and 6 bases had no gene match. CDR3 length equals 14 residues. The CDR3 region has the DNA TGTGCCAGCAGCGGGACAGGAGGCGCCTACGAGCAGTACTTC. Amino acid sequence: CASSGTGGAYEQYF.